Shown below are 4 T cell receptor beta chains from a single sample sequenced in a study of vaccination effects on CD4 cells after COVID-19. These TCRs' antigens remain unknown. The table came from immunoSEQ multiplex PCR; TCRdb's copy has only in-frame clones and leaves some out. The data show more than 11,000 clones, with about 72% seen just once and roughly 9.7% held by the top ten. Antigen-specific CD4+ T cells were expanded with viral peptide pools in the ViraFEST assay before sequencing. Researchers isolated CD4+ T cells once approximately 10 days of culture had elapsed. Two-dose vaccination with either BNT162b2 or mRNA-1273 was given to the participants. Sequenced material: CD4+ T cells from PBMCs cultured with SARS-CoV-2 spike peptides, taken after COVID-19 vaccination. The receptors were gathered from a human donor who received a COVID-19 vaccine.

This clone was observed a few times. CDR3 in amino acids: CASSRTGTGLTYEQYF. The CDR3, as DNA: TGTGCCAGCAGTCGTACAGGGACAGGCCTAACCTACGAGCAGTACTTC. This chain links TRBV27 with TRBJ2-7, with 8 nucleotides matching TRBD1. CDR3 length: 16 residues. Germline assignment: CDR1 MNHEY and CDR2 SMNVEV (reference sequence). Losses at the gene ends were 5 bases for V and 2 bases for J; bases not matched to a gene: 11.

This chain uses TRBV10-2 with TRBJ1-2; 9 bases are a match to TRBD1. There are 15 residues in the CDR3. The trim removed 2 bases at V and 3 bases at J, leaving 4 bases unmatched. Germline assignment: CDR1 WSHSY and CDR2 SAAADI. The CDR3 reads CASSETGGGDYGYTF. In nucleotides, the CDR3 is TGCGCCAGCAGTGAGACAGGGGGCGGGGACTATGGCTACACCTTC.

The chain carries TRBV5-4 and TRBJ2-1; 14 nucleotides align to TRBD2. The CDR3 totals 18 residues. CDR1 is SGHNT and CDR2 is YYREEE in the germline V gene (reference sequence). Trimming cost V 4 bases and J 5 bases; bases outside gene matches: 11. The CDR3 protein is CASSIGTSGGKINNEQFF. CDR3 DNA: TGTGCCAGCAGCATCGGGACTAGCGGGGGAAAAATCAACAATGAGCAGTTCTTC.

V usage is TRBV5-5 and J usage is TRBJ1-1; D is unclear. The CDR3 is made up of 15 amino acids. V gave up 4 bases and J gave up 1 base, with 14 bases separating them. Germline assignment: CDR1 SGHKS and CDR2 YYEKEE (reference sequence). The chain's CDR3 is CASSPPLAGNTEAFF. The CDR3 DNA sequence: TGTGCCAGCAGCCCCCCATTGGCAGGGAACACTGAAGCTTTCTTT.